The clone carrying this T cell receptor (beta chain) appeared a few times. No antigen is known for it. Vbeta (60) and Jbeta (13) primers were used in the PCR. The table came from immunoSEQ multiplex PCR; TCRdb's copy has only in-frame clones and leaves some out. The profile covers 180,000 or so clones, with around 80% appearing a single time and around 1.4% taken by the ten largest. This entry belongs to a study of cytomegalovirus exposure and HLA in healthy donors. V was pared by 4 bases and J by 12 bases, with 12 bases of the junction left unmatched. The CDR3 is made up of 13 amino acids. CDR1 is SGDLS, CDR2 YYNGEE, per germline. General study results and limits: TCR beta chain V- and J-gene trimming was linked, in a later analysis, to a missense variant in DCLRE1C.

Sequences were obtained from PBMCs. This chain uses TRBV9 with TRBJ1-2, with 7 bases fitting TRBD1. This clonotype originated in a girl aged 10 to 17 in good health and CMV-seropositive. The CDR3 reads CASSSADRVSNTF. As DNA, the CDR3 is TGTGCCAGCAGCTCAGCCGACAGGGTTTCAAACACCTTC.